The 14 T cell receptor beta chains below were found in one sample sequenced in a study of blood T cell repertoires in COVID-19. Only in-frame clones appear in the TCRdb table, and some are missing; sequencing was by immunoSEQ multiplex PCR. The sample records tens of thousands of clones, around 68% being singletons. The sequencing sample was made of peripheral blood. These receptors all stem from a woman in her 70s with acute or convalescent COVID-19.

The chain recombines TRBV10-3 with TRBJ2-1; 8 bases fit TRBD2. With 11 bases clipped from V and 7 bases from J, the junction kept 10 bases outside the gene matches. The germline CDR1 and CDR2 sequences are ENHRY and SYGVKD. This CDR3 spans 13 amino acids. CDR3 sequence reads: CAASREGRNEQFF. CDR3 in DNA: TGTGCCGCATCTCGGGAGGGTCGTAATGAGCAGTTCTTC.

V usage is TRBV5-4 and J usage is TRBJ2-6, with no clear D. The CDR3 has 16 amino acids. The ends were cut back, 0 bases at V and 0 bases at J, with 7 bases in the middle. Germline lookup yields CDR1 SGHNT and CDR2 YYREEE (reference sequence). The CDR3 sequence is CASSLGPVSGANVLTF. The CDR3 DNA reads TGTGCCAGCAGCTTGGGGCCAGTCTCTGGGGCCAACGTCCTGACTTTC.

This chain joins TRBV13 and TRBJ2-2; TRBD2 agrees at 7 bases. Germline V gene sequence: CDR1 PRHDT, CDR2 FYEKMQ (reference sequence). J lost 4 bases, V lost 2 bases, and 4 bases had no gene match. This CDR3 has 15 amino acids. In nucleotides, the CDR3 is TGTGCCAGCAGCTTATCCAGCGGGGCCACCGGGGAGCTGTTTTTT. Protein sequence: CASSLSSGATGELFF.

A remark on this clone: One end of the junction fails to match germline, which may point to a read error. The chain joins TRBV5-1 to TRBJ1-4; D may be TRBD1 (5 bases). Germline CDR1 and CDR2: SGHRS and YFSETQ. The CDR3 has 13 amino acids. The DNA of the CDR3 is TGCGCCAGCAGCGCGGGGACTTCTGAAAAGCTGTTTTTT. Protein product: CASSAGTSEKLFF. Drawing the rest from reference TRBV5-1 and TRBJ1-4, the complete variable domain is KAGVTQTPRYLIKTRGQQVTLSCSPISGHRSVSWYQQTPGQGLQFLFEYFSETQRNKGNFPGRFSGRQFSNSRSEMNVSTLELGDSALYLCASSAGTSEKLFFGSGTQLSVL.

The sample holds a few counts of this clone. The rearrangement joins TRBV11-2 to TRBJ1-3, with a possible D match to TRBD1 (6 bases). CDR3 length: 16 residues. The germline V and J ends were trimmed by 5 bases and 3 bases, with 17 bases remaining between them. Germline lookup yields CDR1 SGHAT and CDR2 FQNNGV. The CDR3 DNA reads TGTGCCAGCAGCCCACGGACAGTAGTTCTTGGAAACACCATATATTTT. Encoded protein: CASSPRTVVLGNTIYF.

In this sample, this clone turned up many times. This chain's CDR3 is CASSMEVGGGRPGELFF. The CDR3 DNA reads as TGTGCCAGTAGTATGGAGGTTGGCGGGGGGAGACCCGGGGAGCTGTTTTTT. The V and J genes are TRBV19 and TRBJ2-2; TRBD2 matches 8 bases. Per the germline V gene, CDR1 is LNHDA and CDR2 is SQIVND (reference sequence). The CDR3 has 17 amino acids. Unmatched junction bases numbered 12, after V lost 3 bases and J lost 6 bases.

This clone was seen a handful of times. This rearrangement joins TRBV2 to TRBJ1-5; D may be TRBD1 (6 bases). The CDR3 extends over 15 amino acids. The V gene lost 5 bases and the J gene lost 0 bases, with 11 bases spanning the gap. Germline-derived CDR1 and CDR2 are SNHLY and FYNNEI. The CDR3 sequence is CASSKGTFSNQPQHF. The CDR3 coding sequence is TGTGCCAGCAGTAAAGGGACATTTAGCAATCAGCCCCAGCATTTT. Variable domain in full (rest from reference TRBV2 and TRBJ1-5): EPEVTQTPSHQVTQMGQEVILRCVPISNHLYFYWYRQILGQKVEFLVSFYNNEISEKSEIFDDQFSVERPDGSNFTLKIRSTKLEDSAMYFCASSKGTFSNQPQHFGDGTRLSIL.

The chain has TRBV2 and TRBJ2-1; 8 nucleotides match TRBD2. This CDR3 is 16 amino acids long. V gave up 9 bases and J gave up 4 bases; unmatched junction bases: 14. The germline V gene has CDR1 SNHLY and CDR2 FYNNEI. The CDR3 here is CARTKGAGGYYNEQFF. CDR3 DNA sequence: TGTGCCAGGACCAAAGGCGCGGGAGGTTATTACAATGAGCAGTTCTTC.

This rearrangement joins TRBV2 to TRBJ2-1, with D uncertain. Trimming took 8 bases from V and 4 from J, leaving 15 bases between them. Germline lookup yields CDR1 SNHLY and CDR2 FYNNEI. The CDR3 is 14 residues long. The CDR3 region is CASSDSQSYNEQFF. The CDR3 coding sequence is TGTGCCAGCTCCGACTCCCAAAGTTACAATGAGCAGTTCTTC.

The chain links TRBV28 to TRBJ2-3; 11 bases match TRBD2. V lost 5 bases and J lost 1; bases outside the gene matches: 11. CDR1 is MDHEN and CDR2 is SYDVKM in the germline V gene. The CDR3 covers 18 residues. The CDR3 protein is CASSPMGLAETRTDTQYF. The CDR3 region has the DNA TGTGCCAGCAGTCCGATGGGACTAGCGGAAACACGCACAGATACGCAGTATTTT. The whole variable domain, remainder taken from reference TRBV28 and TRBJ2-3, is DVKVTQSSRYLVKRTGEKVFLECVQDMDHENMFWYRQDPGLGLRLIYFSYDVKMKEKGDIPEGYSVSREKKERFSLILESASTNQTSMYLCASSPMGLAETRTDTQYFGPGTRLTVL.

The V and J genes are TRBV3-1 (or the pseudogene TRBV3-2) and TRBJ1-4, with D unclear. V dropped 2 bases and J dropped 6 bases, with 7 bases sitting between them. Germline assignment: CDR1 LGHDT and CDR2 YNNKEL (reference sequence). The CDR3 extends over 13 amino acids. This CDR3 reads CASSQNGDEKLFF. CDR3 DNA: TGTGCCAGCAGCCAAAACGGGGATGAAAAACTGTTTTTT.

V usage is TRBV11-2 and J usage is TRBJ1-1; D remains ambiguous. V lost 5 bases, J lost 0 bases, and 13 bases lay in between. Germline V CDR1 and CDR2: SGHAT, FQNNGV. The CDR3 sequence is 15 residues long. DNA of the CDR3: TGTGCCAGCAGCCCGAGGTTTCAGTTGAACACTGAAGCTTTCTTT. It yields the protein CASSPRFQLNTEAFF.

This clone was found a few times. This chain uses TRBV6-5 with TRBJ1-2, with 9 positions matching TRBD1. V gave up 7 bases and J gave up 4 bases; unmatched junction bases: 1. This CDR3 region has 12 residues. CDR1 MNHEY and CDR2 SVGAGI come from the germline V gene. Written as DNA, the CDR3 is TGTGCCAGCACGACAGGGGGCTATGGCTACACCTTC. Translation: CASTTGGYGYTF.

The chain links TRBV5-1 to TRBJ2-1; D unresolved. CDR1 and CDR2 (germline): SGHRS, YFSETQ. Trimming stripped 1 base from V and 6 bases from J, with 14 bases between. The CDR3 has 15 amino acids. The CDR3 here is CASSLLLGLGNEQFF. The CDR3 coding sequence is TGCGCCAGCAGCTTGCTTCTAGGTCTGGGCAATGAGCAGTTCTTC.